The 5 T cell receptor beta chains below were found in one sample sequenced in a study of regulatory T cells in long-lasting Graves disease. Building of the TCR beta libraries involved iRepertoire HTBI primers and Arm-PCR of CDR3 regions. In TCRdb, the multiplex PCR reads were re-called with MiXCR into one record per CDR3 protein. Of roughly 450,000 distinct CDR3 sequences in the sample, approximately 23% were seen once. As for time point: persistent/refractory GD, antithyroid drugs over 5 years with positive TRAb. Isolated PBMC RNA provided the starting material for the TCR library. Sequences were derived from peripheral blood mononuclear cells (PBMCs), sampled when the disease was refractory, from a patient treated with antithyroid drugs. Every receptor here comes from a female donor with Graves disease.

The chain links TRBV13 to TRBJ1-1; D not resolved. Per germline, CDR1 PRHDT and CDR2 FYEKMQ (reference sequence). V gave up 5 bases and J gave up 10 bases, with 14 bases separating them. CDR3 size: 12 residues. CDR3 DNA: TGTGCCAGCAGCCAAATGGTCGACGGAGCTTTCTTT. Protein product: CASSQMVDGAFF.

This chain links TRBV11-2 with TRBJ2-1, with D possibly being TRBD2 (5 bases). Germline CDR1 is SGHAT and CDR2 is FQNNGV. V was cut by 0 bases and J by 0 bases, with 12 bases left in between. This CDR3 contains 17 residues. The chain's CDR3 is CASSLDEDLSSYNEQFF. The CDR3 coding sequence is TGTGCCAGCAGCTTAGATGAGGACTTAAGCTCCTACAATGAGCAGTTCTTC.

This clonotype was counted a few times. V is TRBV4-1 and J is TRBJ2-5; no firm D call. Looked up from germline, CDR1 is MGHRA and CDR2 is YSYEKL. V dropped 0 bases and J dropped 7 bases, with 15 bases sitting between them. CDR3 size: 15 residues. The CDR3 is CASSQEESTSGTQYF. The CDR3 nucleotides read TGCGCCAGCAGCCAAGAAGAATCTACCTCGGGGACCCAGTACTTC.

The chain uses TRBV10-3 and TRBJ1-1, with D maybe TRBD1 (6 bases). V was pared by 6 bases and J by 2 bases, with 13 bases between. Germline V gene sequence: CDR1 ENHRY, CDR2 SYGVKD. This CDR3 spans 14 amino acids. The CDR3 spells CAISYDRFNTEAFF. DNA of the CDR3: TGTGCCATCAGCTATGACAGGTTCAACACTGAAGCTTTCTTT.

As to this clonotype: A much bigger clone sits one base away, suggesting this may be a read error. The rearrangement links TRBV7-9 to TRBJ1-1; 9 nucleotides align to TRBD1. Germline V gives CDR1 SEHNR, CDR2 FQNEAQ (reference sequence). This CDR3 spans 15 amino acids. V lost 4 bases to trimming and J lost 1 base; unmatched junction nucleotides: 4. Here the CDR3 DNA reads TGTGCCAGCAGCTCGACGGGACAGGGGAACACTGAAGCTTTCTTT. Translation: CASSSTGQGNTEAFF. Complete variable domain (other parts from reference TRBV7-9 and TRBJ1-1): DTGVSQNPRHKITKRGQNVTFRCDPISEHNRLYWYRQTLGQGPEFLTYFQNEAQLEKSRLLSDRFSAERPKGSFSTLEIQRTEQGDSAMYLCASSSTGQGNTEAFFGQGTRLTVV.